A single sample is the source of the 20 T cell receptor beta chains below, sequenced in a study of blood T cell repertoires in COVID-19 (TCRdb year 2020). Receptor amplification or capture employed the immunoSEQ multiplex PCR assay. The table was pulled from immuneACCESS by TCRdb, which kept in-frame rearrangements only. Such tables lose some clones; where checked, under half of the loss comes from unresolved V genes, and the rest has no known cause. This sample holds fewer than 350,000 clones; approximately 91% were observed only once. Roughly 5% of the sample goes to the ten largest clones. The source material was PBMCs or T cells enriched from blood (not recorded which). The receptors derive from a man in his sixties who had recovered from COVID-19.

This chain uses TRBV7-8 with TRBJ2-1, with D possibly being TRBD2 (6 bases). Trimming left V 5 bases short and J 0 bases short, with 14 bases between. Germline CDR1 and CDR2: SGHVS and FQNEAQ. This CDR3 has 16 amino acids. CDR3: CASSPRDLSSYNEQFF. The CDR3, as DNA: TGTGCCAGCAGCCCCCGGGACTTGAGCTCCTACAATGAGCAGTTCTTC.

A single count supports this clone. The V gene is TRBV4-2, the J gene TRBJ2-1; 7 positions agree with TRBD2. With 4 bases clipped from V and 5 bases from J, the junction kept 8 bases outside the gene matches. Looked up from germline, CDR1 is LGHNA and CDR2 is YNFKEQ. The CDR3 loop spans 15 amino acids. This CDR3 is CASSPRAGDNNEQFF. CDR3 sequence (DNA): TGTGCCAGCAGCCCGCGGGCGGGAGATAACAATGAGCAGTTCTTC.

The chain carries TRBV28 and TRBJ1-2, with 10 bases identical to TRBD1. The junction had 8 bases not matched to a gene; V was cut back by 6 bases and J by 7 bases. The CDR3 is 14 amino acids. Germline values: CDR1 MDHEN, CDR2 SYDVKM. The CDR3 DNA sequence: TGTGCCAGCAGGCCAGGGACAGGGGCTGCTGGCTACACCTTC. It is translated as CASRPGTGAAGYTF.

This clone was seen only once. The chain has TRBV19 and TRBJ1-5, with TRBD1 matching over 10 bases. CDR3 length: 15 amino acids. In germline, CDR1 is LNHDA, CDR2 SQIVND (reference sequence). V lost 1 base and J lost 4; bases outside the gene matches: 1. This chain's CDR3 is CASSIGDRGNQPQHF. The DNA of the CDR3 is TGTGCCAGTAGTATAGGGGACAGGGGTAATCAGCCCCAGCATTTT. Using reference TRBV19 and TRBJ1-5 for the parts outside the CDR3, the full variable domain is DGGITQSPKYLFRKEGQNVTLSCEQNLNHDAMYWYRQDPGQGLRLIYYSQIVNDFQKGDIAEGYSVSREKKESFPLTVTSAQKNPTAFYLCASSIGDRGNQPQHFGDGTRLSIL.

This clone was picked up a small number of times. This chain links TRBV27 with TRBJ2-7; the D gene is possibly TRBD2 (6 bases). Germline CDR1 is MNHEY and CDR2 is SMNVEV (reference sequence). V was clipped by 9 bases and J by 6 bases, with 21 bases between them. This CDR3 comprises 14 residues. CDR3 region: CASLSPAGSGEQYF. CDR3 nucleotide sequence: TGTGCCAGTCTAAGCCCCGCGGGAAGCGGCGAGCAGTACTTC.

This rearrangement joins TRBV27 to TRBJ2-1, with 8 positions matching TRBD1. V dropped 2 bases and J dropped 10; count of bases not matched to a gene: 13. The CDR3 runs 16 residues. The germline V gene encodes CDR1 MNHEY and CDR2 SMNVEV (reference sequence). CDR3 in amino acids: CASSLGQGSGEGEQFF. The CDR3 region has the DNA TGTGCCAGCAGTTTAGGACAGGGAAGCGGTGAGGGAGAGCAGTTCTTC.

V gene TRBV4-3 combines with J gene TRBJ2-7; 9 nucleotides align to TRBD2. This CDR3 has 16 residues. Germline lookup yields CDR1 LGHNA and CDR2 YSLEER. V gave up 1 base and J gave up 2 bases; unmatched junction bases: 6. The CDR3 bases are TGCGCCAGCAGCCAAGTTTTTAGCGGGAGACCCTACGAGCAGTACTTC. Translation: CASSQVFSGRPYEQYF.

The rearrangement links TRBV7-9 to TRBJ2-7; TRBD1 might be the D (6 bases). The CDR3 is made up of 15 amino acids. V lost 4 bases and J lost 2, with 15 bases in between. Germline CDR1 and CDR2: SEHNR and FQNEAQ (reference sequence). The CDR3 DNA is TGTGCCAGCAGCTCCACATACAGGGTCACCTACGAGCAGTACTTC. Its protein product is CASSSTYRVTYEQYF.

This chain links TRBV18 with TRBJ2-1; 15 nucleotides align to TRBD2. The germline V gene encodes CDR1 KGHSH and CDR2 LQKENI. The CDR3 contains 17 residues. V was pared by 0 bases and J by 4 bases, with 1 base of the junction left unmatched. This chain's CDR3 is CASSPPGLAGGYNEQFF. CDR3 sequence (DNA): TGTGCCAGCTCACCACCGGGACTAGCGGGGGGTTACAATGAGCAGTTCTTC.

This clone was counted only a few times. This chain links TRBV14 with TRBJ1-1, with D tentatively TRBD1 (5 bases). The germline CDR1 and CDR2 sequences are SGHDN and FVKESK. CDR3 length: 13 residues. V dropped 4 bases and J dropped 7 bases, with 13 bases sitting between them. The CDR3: CASSLQWGSEAFF. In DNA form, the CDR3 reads TGTGCCAGCAGCCTACAGTGGGGCAGTGAAGCTTTCTTT.

CDR3 region: CASSLEGTGSETQYF. The CDR3, as DNA: TGTGCCAGCAGCTTGGAAGGGACAGGGAGCGAGACCCAGTACTTC. The chain is built from TRBV5-5 and TRBJ2-5; 9 bases match TRBD1. The germline CDR1 and CDR2 sequences are SGHKS and YYEKEE (reference sequence). The V gene end was trimmed by 0 bases and the J gene end by 5 bases; junction bases not matched to a gene: 5. The CDR3 extends over 15 amino acids.

CDR3 DNA sequence: TGTGCCAGCAGCTTCGCTAGCGGGGCCTCTGGGGCCAACGTCCTGACTTTC. Amino acids: CASSFASGASGANVLTF. This rearrangement joins TRBV7-2 to TRBJ2-6; 9 bases are shared with TRBD2. CDR1 is SGHTA, CDR2 FQGNSA, per germline. The CDR3 is 17 residues long. The V segment lost 3 bases and the J segment 0 bases; nucleotides outside the gene matches: 3.

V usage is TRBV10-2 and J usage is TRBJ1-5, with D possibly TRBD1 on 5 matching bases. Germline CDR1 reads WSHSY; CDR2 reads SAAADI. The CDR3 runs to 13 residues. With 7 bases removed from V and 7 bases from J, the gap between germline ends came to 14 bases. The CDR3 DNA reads TGCGCCAGCAAGGGGTTGGGTAGGCAGCCCCAGCATTTT. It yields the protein CASKGLGRQPQHF.

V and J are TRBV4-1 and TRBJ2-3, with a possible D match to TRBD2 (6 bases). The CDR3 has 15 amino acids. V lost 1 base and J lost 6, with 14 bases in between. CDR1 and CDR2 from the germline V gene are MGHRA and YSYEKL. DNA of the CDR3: TGCGCCAGCAGCCAAGCTAGTCGGAGGGCGGATACGCAGTATTTT. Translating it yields CASSQASRRADTQYF.

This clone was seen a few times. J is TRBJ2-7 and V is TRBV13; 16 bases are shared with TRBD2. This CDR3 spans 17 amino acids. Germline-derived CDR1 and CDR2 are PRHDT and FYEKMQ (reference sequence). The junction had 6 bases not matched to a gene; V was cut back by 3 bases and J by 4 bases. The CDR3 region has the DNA TGTGCCAGCAGCTTCGGGGGACTAGCGGGAGGGCAATACGAGCAGTACTTC. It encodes CASSFGGLAGGQYEQYF. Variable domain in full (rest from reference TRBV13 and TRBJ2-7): AAGVIQSPRHLIKEKRETATLKCYPIPRHDTVYWYQQGPGQDPQFLISFYEKMQSDKGSIPDRFSAQQFSDYHSELNMSSLELGDSALYFCASSFGGLAGGQYEQYFGPGTRLTVT.

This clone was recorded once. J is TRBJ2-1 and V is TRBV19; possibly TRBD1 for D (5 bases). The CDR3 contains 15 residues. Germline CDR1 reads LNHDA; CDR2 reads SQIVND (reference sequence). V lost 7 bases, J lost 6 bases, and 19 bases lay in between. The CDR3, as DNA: TGTGCCAGTAACTATAGGGGTCGATTAGGCAATGAGCAGTTCTTC. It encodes CASNYRGRLGNEQFF.

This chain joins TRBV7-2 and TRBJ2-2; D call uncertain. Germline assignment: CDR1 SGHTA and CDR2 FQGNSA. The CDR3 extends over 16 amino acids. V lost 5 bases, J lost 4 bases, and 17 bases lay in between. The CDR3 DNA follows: TGTGCCAGCAGCCTACCGCCCAAGAGCCCCACCGGGGAGCTGTTTTTT. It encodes CASSLPPKSPTGELFF.

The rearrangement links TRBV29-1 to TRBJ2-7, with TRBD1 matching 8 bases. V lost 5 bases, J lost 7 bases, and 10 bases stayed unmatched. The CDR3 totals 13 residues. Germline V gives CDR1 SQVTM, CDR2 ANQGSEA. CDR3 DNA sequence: TGCAGCGTTTCTACAGGGGGGCCTTGGGAGCAGTACTTC. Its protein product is CSVSTGGPWEQYF.

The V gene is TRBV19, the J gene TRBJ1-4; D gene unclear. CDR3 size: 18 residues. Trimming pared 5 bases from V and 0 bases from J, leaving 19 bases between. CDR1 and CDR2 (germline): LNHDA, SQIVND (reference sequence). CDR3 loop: CASSPSRLVLATNEKLFF. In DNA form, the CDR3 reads TGTGCCAGTAGTCCTTCGCGACTCGTTCTAGCAACTAATGAAAAACTGTTTTTT.

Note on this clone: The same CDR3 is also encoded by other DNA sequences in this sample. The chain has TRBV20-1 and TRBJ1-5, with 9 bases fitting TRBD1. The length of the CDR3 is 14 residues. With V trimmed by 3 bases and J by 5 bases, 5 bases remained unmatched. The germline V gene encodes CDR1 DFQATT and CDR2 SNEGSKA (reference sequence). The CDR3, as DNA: TGCAGTGCTAGTCCGGGACAGGGTTATCAGCCCCAGCATTTT. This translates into CSASPGQGYQPQHF.